These 10 T cell receptor beta chains were all obtained from the same sample, sequenced in a study of shared clonotypes between healthy human individuals. Assay: immunoSEQ multiplex PCR; the TCRdb copy retains only in-frame clones and omits some. The table includes 1.6 million or so clones, around 97% detected once. Sequencing input: naive CD4+ T cells sorted from blood. Subset here: CD45RA+ positively selected. Every receptor here comes from a man aged 25-45 years in good health.

The chain uses TRBV5-1 and TRBJ1-4; 9 bases line up with TRBD1. The germline CDR1 and CDR2 sequences are SGHRS and YFSETQ. The J segment lost 8 bases and the V segment lost 4 bases, leaving 6 bases of the junction unmatched. CDR3 length: 14 residues. CDR3 sequence: CASSQTGGGEKLFF. CDR3 DNA sequence: TGCGCCAGCAGCCAGACAGGGGGAGGCGAAAAACTGTTTTTT.

Concerning this clone itself: This same CDR3 is encoded by further DNA sequences in the sample. The V and J genes are TRBV5-1 and TRBJ2-6; the D is unclear. The V gene lost 1 base and the J gene lost 0 bases, with 5 bases spanning the gap. CDR1 and CDR2 from the germline V gene are SGHRS and YFSETQ. The CDR3 extends over 15 amino acids. The CDR3 protein is CASSLTASGANVLTF. The CDR3 DNA reads as TGCGCCAGCAGCTTGACGGCCTCTGGGGCCAACGTCCTGACTTTC.

This chain links TRBV6-1 with TRBJ2-1; the match to TRBD2 covers 7 bases. The length of the CDR3 is 15 residues. Germline CDR1 is MNHNS and CDR2 is SASEGT. The ends lost 7 bases at V and 10 bases at J; junction bases unmatched: 16. CDR3: CASTAIAGLSSEQFF. CDR3 coding DNA: TGTGCCAGCACCGCGATAGCGGGCCTGTCTTCCGAGCAGTTCTTC.

In this sample, this clone turned up once. The rearrangement uses TRBV19 and TRBJ2-3, with D possibly TRBD1 on 6 matching bases. V was trimmed by 4 bases and J by 6 bases, leaving 11 bases between them. CDR1 LNHDA and CDR2 SQIVND come from the germline V gene (reference sequence). This CDR3 comprises 13 residues. CDR3 amino acids: CASSRWTEDTQYF. The CDR3, as DNA: TGTGCCAGTAGTAGATGGACAGAGGATACGCAGTATTTT.

The chain has TRBV25-1 and TRBJ2-3; 8 bases fit TRBD1. CDR3 size: 16 residues. CDR1 and CDR2 (germline): MGHDK, SYGVNS. Unmatched junction bases numbered 8, after V lost 4 bases and J lost 2 bases. CDR3 protein: CASSAFEGQDTDTQYF. CDR3 in DNA: TGTGCCAGCAGTGCGTTTGAGGGACAGGACACAGATACGCAGTATTTT.

This sequence joins TRBV10-3 and TRBJ2-7, with 7 bases that match TRBD1. V dropped 6 bases and J dropped 0; count of bases not matched to a gene: 2. CDR1 ENHRY and CDR2 SYGVKD come from the germline V gene. The CDR3 runs 13 residues. Here the CDR3 reads CAIRRDSSYEQYF. The DNA for the CDR3 is TGTGCCATCAGGAGGGACAGCTCCTACGAGCAGTACTTC.

The CDR3 DNA follows: TGTGCCAGCAGTTTTAGGGGGTTTTTGAACACTGAAGCTTTCTTT. Protein sequence: CASSFRGFLNTEAFF. The V gene is TRBV27, the J gene TRBJ1-1, with a weak D call TRBD1 (6 bases). This CDR3 contains 15 residues. Germline V gene lookup returns CDR1 MNHEY and CDR2 SMNVEV (reference sequence). Deletions cut 3 bases from V and 0 bases from J, with 11 bases between.

This clone was recorded only once. This chain joins TRBV6-6 and TRBJ2-7, with D perhaps matching TRBD1 (6 bases). Germline V gene lookup returns CDR1 MNHNY and CDR2 SVGAGI (reference sequence). Deletions cut 5 bases from V and 7 bases from J, with 15 bases between. This CDR3 is 13 amino acids long. The CDR3 loop reads CASSKDSLQEQYF. The CDR3 nucleotides are TGTGCCAGCAGTAAGGACAGCCTACAGGAGCAGTACTTC.

The CDR3 coding sequence is TGTGCCAGTAGGGCGGGCAGGGGAGATCAGCCCCAGCATTTT. This translates into CASRAGRGDQPQHF. The V gene is TRBV19, the J gene TRBJ1-5, with TRBD1 as a possible D gene (6 bases). Germline V gene sequence: CDR1 LNHDA, CDR2 SQIVND (reference sequence). Trimming removed 6 bases at V and 5 bases at J, with 14 bases between. The CDR3 sequence is 14 residues long. Variable domain in full (rest from reference TRBV19 and TRBJ1-5): DGGITQSPKYLFRKEGQNVTLSCEQNLNHDAMYWYRQDPGQGLRLIYYSQIVNDFQKGDIAEGYSVSREKKESFPLTVTSAQKNPTAFYLCASRAGRGDQPQHFGDGTRLSIL.

This clone occurred once. V gene TRBV9 combines with J gene TRBJ2-2; 7 bases fit TRBD2. Germline lookup yields CDR1 SGDLS and CDR2 YYNGEE. This CDR3 has 17 residues. With 1 base clipped from V and 2 bases from J, the junction kept 8 bases outside the gene matches. CDR3 protein: CASSVLSLAVNTGELFF. For the CDR3, the DNA is TGTGCCAGCAGCGTACTGTCGCTAGCGGTTAACACCGGGGAGCTGTTTTTT. The entire variable domain, with the rest obtained from reference TRBV9 and TRBJ2-2, is as follows: DSGVTQTPKHLITATGQRVTLRCSPRSGDLSVYWYQQSLDQGLQFLIQYYNGEERAKGNILERFSAQQFPDLHSELNLSSLELGDSALYFCASSVLSLAVNTGELFFGEGSRLTVL.